Listed here are 9 T cell receptor beta chains from one sample, sequenced in a study of T-cell memory formation after mild COVID-19. TCRdb analysed the 5' RACE reads with MiXCR anew, one entry per CDR3 protein. The sample holds roughly 620,000 distinct CDR3 sequences, under 20% seen once. The sequenced sample was PBMCs or a T cell subset sorted from them (not recorded which). The receptors stem from an adult woman who had mild COVID-19 (a few samples of this study predate the infection). Cell type and time point are not known.

The gene calls are TRBV6-5 and TRBJ2-5; tentative D call: TRBD2 (5 bases). V lost 8 bases and J 4 bases, leaving 14 bases between the germline ends. Germline V CDR1 and CDR2: MNHEY, SVGAGI. The CDR3 loop spans 13 amino acids. CDR3 amino acids: CASGLFSGETQYF. CDR3 nucleotide sequence: TGTGCCAGCGGGCTTTTCAGCGGAGAGACCCAGTACTTC.

The table lists this clonotype with a few counts. V usage is TRBV25-1 and J usage is TRBJ2-7; TRBD1 agrees at 8 bases. The germline V gene encodes CDR1 MGHDK and CDR2 SYGVNS. CDR3 length: 16 amino acids. The V segment lost 4 bases and the J segment 3 bases; nucleotides outside the gene matches: 11. The CDR3 nucleotides are TGTGCCAGCAGTGTGTCCTGGACAGGGACAGGCTACGAGCAGTACTTC. The encoded protein is CASSVSWTGTGYEQYF.

This clonotype was detected only a few times. The chain uses TRBV30 and TRBJ1-5; unclear D gene. Per germline, CDR1 GTSNPN and CDR2 SVGIG (reference sequence). V lost 2 bases and J 8 bases, leaving 13 bases between the germline ends. CDR3 length equals 13 residues. The CDR3 spells CAWSRTAGEPQHF. CDR3 sequence (DNA): TGTGCCTGGAGTAGAACAGCCGGGGAGCCCCAGCATTTT.

The chain links TRBV20-1 to TRBJ2-7; 8 bases map to TRBD2. The CDR3 totals 14 residues. The germline V gene has CDR1 DFQATT and CDR2 SNEGSKA (reference sequence). Trimming at V came to 5 bases and at J to 4 bases, leaving 10 bases not matched to a gene. In DNA, the CDR3 is TGCAGTGCTCGTAGAAGCGGGGGAGATTACGAGCAGTACGTC. Protein: CSARRSGGDYEQYV.

This rearrangement joins TRBV20-1 to TRBJ2-5; D is uncertain. V lost 1 base and J lost 0, with 6 bases in between. Per the germline V gene, CDR1 is DFQATT and CDR2 is SNEGSKA (reference sequence). This CDR3 has 13 residues. This CDR3 is CSARGPNQETQYF. The CDR3 bases are TGCAGTGCTAGAGGGCCGAACCAAGAGACCCAGTACTTC.

In its sample, this clonotype was seen a few times. This chain uses TRBV5-6 with TRBJ1-2; D is uncertain. The germline CDR1 and CDR2 sequences are SGHDT and YYEEEE. The CDR3 covers 15 residues. Trimming cost V 1 base and J 3 bases, with 13 bases left between them. The CDR3 sequence is CASSLIGQPYYGYTF. For the CDR3, the DNA is TGTGCCAGCAGCTTGATAGGTCAGCCCTACTATGGCTACACCTTC.

This clonotype was seen only a few times. The rearrangement uses TRBV4-3 and TRBJ2-5; 9 nucleotides line up with TRBD2. The CDR3 loop spans 16 amino acids. Germline V gene sequence: CDR1 LGHNA, CDR2 YSLEER. J gave up 5 bases and V 0 bases, and 7 bases lay outside the gene matches. The CDR3 DNA reads as TGCGCCAGCAGCCAAGAGAGGGCGGGAGGGAGTGAGACCCAGTACTTC. The encoded protein is CASSQERAGGSETQYF.

This clonotype was seen a handful of times. The chain combines TRBV7-8 with TRBJ2-1; TRBD2 aligns across 12 bases. This CDR3 spans 15 amino acids. V gave up 5 bases and J gave up 6 bases; unmatched junction bases: 5. Germline V gene sequence: CDR1 SGHVS, CDR2 FQNEAQ. In DNA, the CDR3 is TGTGCCAGCAGCCCTACTAGCGGGAGGTCCAATGAGCAGTTCTTC. Protein: CASSPTSGRSNEQFF.

J is TRBJ1-1 and V is TRBV18; D ambiguous. Trimming removed 6 bases from V and 3 bases from J, with 17 bases in between. The CDR3 runs 15 residues. Germline lookup yields CDR1 KGHSH and CDR2 LQKENI. The CDR3 spells CASSPHFRHYTEAFF. The CDR3 DNA reads TGTGCCAGCTCCCCGCATTTCAGACACTACACTGAAGCTTTCTTT. The full variable domain, completed using reference TRBV18 and TRBJ1-1, is NAGVMQNPRHLVRRRGQEARLRCSPMKGHSHVYWYRQLPEEGLKFMVYLQKENIIDESGMPKERFSAEFPKEGPSILRIQQVVRGDSAAYFCASSPHFRHYTEAFFGQGTRLTVV.